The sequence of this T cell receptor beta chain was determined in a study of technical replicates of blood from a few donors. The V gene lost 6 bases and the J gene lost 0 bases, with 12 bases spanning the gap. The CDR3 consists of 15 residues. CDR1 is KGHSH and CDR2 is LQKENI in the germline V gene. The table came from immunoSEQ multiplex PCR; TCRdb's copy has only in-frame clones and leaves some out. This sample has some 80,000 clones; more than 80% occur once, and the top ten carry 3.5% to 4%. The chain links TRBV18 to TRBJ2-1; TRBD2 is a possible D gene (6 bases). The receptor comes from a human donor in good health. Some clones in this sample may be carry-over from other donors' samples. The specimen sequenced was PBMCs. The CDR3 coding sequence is TGTGCCAGCTCCGTAGCGGAGAGCTCCTACAATGAGCAGTTCTTC. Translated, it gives CASSVAESSYNEQFF.